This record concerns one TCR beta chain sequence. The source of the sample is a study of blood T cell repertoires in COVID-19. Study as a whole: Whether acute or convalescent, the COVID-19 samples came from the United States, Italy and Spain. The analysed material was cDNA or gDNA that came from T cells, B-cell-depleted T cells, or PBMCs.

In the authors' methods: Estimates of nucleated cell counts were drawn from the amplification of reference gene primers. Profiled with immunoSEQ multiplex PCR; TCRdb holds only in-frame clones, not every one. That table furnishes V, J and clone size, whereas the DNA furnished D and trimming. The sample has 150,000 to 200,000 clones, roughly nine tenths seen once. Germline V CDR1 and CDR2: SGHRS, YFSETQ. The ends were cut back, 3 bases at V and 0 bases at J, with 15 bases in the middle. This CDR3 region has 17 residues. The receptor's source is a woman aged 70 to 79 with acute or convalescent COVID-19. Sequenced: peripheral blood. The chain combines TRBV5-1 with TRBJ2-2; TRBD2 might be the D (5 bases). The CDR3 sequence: CASSSSGFGANTGELFF. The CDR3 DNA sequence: TGCGCCAGCAGCTCGTCGGGGTTTGGGGCGAACACCGGGGAGCTGTTTTTT. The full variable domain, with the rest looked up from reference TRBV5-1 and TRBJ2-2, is KAGVTQTPRYLIKTRGQQVTLSCSPISGHRSVSWYQQTPGQGLQFLFEYFSETQRNKGNFPGRFSGRQFSNSRSEMNVSTLELGDSALYLCASSSSGFGANTGELFFGEGSRLTVL.